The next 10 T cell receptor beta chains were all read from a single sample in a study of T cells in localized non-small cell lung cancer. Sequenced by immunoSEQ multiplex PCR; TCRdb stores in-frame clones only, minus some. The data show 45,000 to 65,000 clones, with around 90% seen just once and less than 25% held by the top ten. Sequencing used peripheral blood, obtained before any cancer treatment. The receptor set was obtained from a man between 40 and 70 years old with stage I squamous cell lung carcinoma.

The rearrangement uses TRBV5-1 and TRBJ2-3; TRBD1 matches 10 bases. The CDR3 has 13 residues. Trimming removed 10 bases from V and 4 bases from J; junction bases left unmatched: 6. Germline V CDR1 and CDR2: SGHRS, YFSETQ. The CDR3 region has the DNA TGCGCCGCCCGGGACAGGGGATCAGATACGCAGTATTTT. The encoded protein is CAARDRGSDTQYF.

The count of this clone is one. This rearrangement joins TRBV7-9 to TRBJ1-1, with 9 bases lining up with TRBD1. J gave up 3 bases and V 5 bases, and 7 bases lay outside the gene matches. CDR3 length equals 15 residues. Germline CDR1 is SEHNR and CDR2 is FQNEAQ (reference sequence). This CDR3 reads CASSAGQGGDTEAFF. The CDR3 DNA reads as TGTGCCAGCAGCGCGGGACAGGGAGGTGACACTGAAGCTTTCTTT.

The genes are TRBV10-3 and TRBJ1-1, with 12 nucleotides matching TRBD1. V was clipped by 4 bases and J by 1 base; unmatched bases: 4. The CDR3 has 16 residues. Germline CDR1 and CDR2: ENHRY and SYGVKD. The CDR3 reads CAISGGQGARNTEAFF. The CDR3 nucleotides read TGTGCCATCAGTGGGGGACAGGGGGCCCGGAACACTGAAGCTTTCTTT.

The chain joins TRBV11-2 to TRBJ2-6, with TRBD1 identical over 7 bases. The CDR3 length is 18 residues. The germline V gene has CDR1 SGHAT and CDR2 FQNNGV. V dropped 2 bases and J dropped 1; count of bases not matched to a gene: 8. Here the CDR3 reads CASSLNTGVQSGANVLTF. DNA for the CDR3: TGTGCCAGCAGCTTAAATACAGGGGTACAATCTGGGGCCAACGTCCTGACTTTC.

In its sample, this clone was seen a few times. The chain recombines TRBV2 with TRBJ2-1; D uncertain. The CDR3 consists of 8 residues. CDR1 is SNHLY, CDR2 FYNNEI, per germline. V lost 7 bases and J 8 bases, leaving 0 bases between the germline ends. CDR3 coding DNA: TGTGCCAGCAATGAGCAGTTCTTC. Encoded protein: CASNEQFF.

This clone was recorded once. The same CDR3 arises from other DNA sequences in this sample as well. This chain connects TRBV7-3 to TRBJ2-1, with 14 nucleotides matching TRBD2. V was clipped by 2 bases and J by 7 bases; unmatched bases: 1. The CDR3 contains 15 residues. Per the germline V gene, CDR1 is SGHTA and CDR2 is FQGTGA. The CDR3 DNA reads TGTGCCAGCAGCTTAGGACTAGCGGGAGGTAATGAGCAGTTCTTC. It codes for CASSLGLAGGNEQFF.

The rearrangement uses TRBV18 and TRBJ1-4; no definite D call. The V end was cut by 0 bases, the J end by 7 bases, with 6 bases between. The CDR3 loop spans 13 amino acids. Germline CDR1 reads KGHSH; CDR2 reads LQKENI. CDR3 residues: CASSPPQLEKLFF. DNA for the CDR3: TGTGCCAGCTCACCACCACAGCTTGAAAAACTGTTTTTT. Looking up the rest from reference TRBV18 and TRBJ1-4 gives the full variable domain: NAGVMQNPRHLVRRRGQEARLRCSPMKGHSHVYWYRQLPEEGLKFMVYLQKENIIDESGMPKERFSAEFPKEGPSILRIQQVVRGDSAAYFCASSPPQLEKLFFGSGTQLSVL.

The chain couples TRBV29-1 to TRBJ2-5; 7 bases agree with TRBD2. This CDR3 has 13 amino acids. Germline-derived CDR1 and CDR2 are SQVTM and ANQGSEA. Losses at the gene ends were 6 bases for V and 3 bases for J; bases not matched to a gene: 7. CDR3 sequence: CSVRLAGEETQYF. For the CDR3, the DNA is TGCAGCGTCAGACTCGCGGGGGAAGAGACCCAGTACTTC.

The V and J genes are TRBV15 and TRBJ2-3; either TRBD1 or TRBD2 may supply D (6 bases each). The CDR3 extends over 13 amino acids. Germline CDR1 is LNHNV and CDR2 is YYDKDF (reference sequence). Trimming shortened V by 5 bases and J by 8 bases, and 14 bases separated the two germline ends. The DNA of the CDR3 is TGTGCCACCAGCGGGGGCCCGGGGGCTACGCAGTATTTT. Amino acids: CATSGGPGATQYF.

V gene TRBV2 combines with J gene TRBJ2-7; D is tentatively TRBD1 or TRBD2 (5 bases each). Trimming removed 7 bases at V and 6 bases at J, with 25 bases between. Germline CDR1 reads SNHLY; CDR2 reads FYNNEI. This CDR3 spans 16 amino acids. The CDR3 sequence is CASTGAPGPPLGEQYF. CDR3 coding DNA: TGTGCCAGCACCGGCGCCCCGGGACCACCTCTAGGCGAGCAGTACTTC.